Listed below are T cell receptor beta chains from one sample, sequenced in a study of cytomegalovirus exposure and HLA in healthy donors. Only in-frame clones appear in the TCRdb table, and some are missing; sequencing was by immunoSEQ multiplex PCR. The sample holds 90,000 to 120,000 clones, roughly 85% seen once. The sample comprised PBMCs. These receptors were collected from a middle-aged woman in good health and CMV-seronegative. Each CDR3 is given with its conserved first and last residue. A D gene is named only where the DNA matches it firmly. A clone size is listed for some rows: how often the clone was seen (once, few, many), or a class if it is expanded.

>.|TRBJ2-7|.|TRBV7-9
CVSSSRGPYEQYF
TGTGTCAGCAGCTCTCGCGGGCCCTACGAGCAGTACTTC
>.|TRBJ1-4|.|TRBV14
CASSQARGPHREKLFF
TGTGCCAGCAGCCAAGCCAGGGGCCCACATCGGGAAAAACTGTTTTTT
>TRBD2|TRBJ2-6|.|TRBV7-2
CASRPGTSGGASGANVLTF
TGTGCCAGCAGGCCCGGGACTAGCGGGGGGGCCTCTGGGGCCAACGTCCTGACTTTC
>.|TRBJ2-7|.|TRBV2
CASSSDFYEQYF
TGTGCCAGCAGTTCGGACTTCTACGAGCAGTACTTC
>.|TRBJ2-7|.|TRBV7-9
CASSLEGGLYEQYF
TGTGCCAGCAGCTTAGAGGGGGGGCTCTACGAGCAGTACTTC
>TRBD1|TRBJ1-2|once|TRBV5-1
CASSLGQGAGYGYTF
TGCGCCAGCAGCCTCGGACAGGGGGCGGGCTATGGCTACACCTTC
>.|TRBJ2-5|few|TRBV7-9
CASSLEAMETQYF
TGTGCCAGCAGCCTTGAGGCTATGGAGACCCAGTACTTC
>.|TRBJ1-2|.|TRBV13
CASSKIGGGYTF
TGTGCCAGCAGCAAAATCGGAGGTGGCTACACCTTC
>TRBD1|TRBJ1-1|.|TRBV5-1
CASSQTGLNTEAFF
TGCGCCAGCAGCCAGACAGGGCTGAACACTGAAGCTTTCTTT
>TRBD2|TRBJ2-2|.|TRBV10-3
CAIPGTTTGELFF
TGTGCCATCCCCGGGACTACCACCGGGGAGCTGTTTTTT
>.|TRBJ1-5|.|TRBV21-1
CASYQRTGAHQPQHF
TGTGCCAGTTATCAACGAACAGGGGCCCATCAGCCCCAGCATTTT
>.|TRBJ1-1|.|TRBV5-6
CASSLETASLLHTEAFF
TGTGCCAGCAGTCTGGAGACAGCATCCCTATTGCACACTGAAGCTTTCTTT
>TRBD2|TRBJ2-1|.|TRBV7-2
CASSLGTSGAEKQFF
TGTGCCAGCAGTCTGGGGACTAGCGGGGCCGAGAAGCAGTTCTTC
>TRBD1|TRBJ1-1|.|TRBV5-4
CASSSYRGRGNTEAFF
TGTGCCAGCAGCTCATACAGGGGGAGGGGAAACACTGAAGCTTTCTTT
>.|TRBJ2-3|.|TRBV28
CASSPRSGSRTDTQYF
TGTGCCAGCAGCCCTCGAAGCGGGTCTCGCACAGATACGCAGTATTTT
>TRBD2|TRBJ2-5|.|TRBV6-5
CASSSLAGGPETQYF
TGTGCCAGCAGTTCCCTAGCGGGAGGGCCGGAGACCCAGTACTTC
>TRBD1|TRBJ2-5|.|TRBV7-9
CASSLTGGKETQYF
TGTGCCAGCAGCTTGACAGGGGGTAAAGAGACCCAGTACTTC
>.|TRBJ1-2|.|TRBV28
CASSLGGYGYTF
TGTGCCAGCAGTTTGGGGGGATATGGCTACACCTTC
>.|TRBJ1-4|.|TRBV21-1
CATHSGTTNEKLFF
TGTGCCACCCATTCCGGGACAACTAATGAAAAACTGTTTTTT
>.|TRBJ2-1|.|TRBV7-2
CASSLSADNEQFF
TGTGCCAGCAGCCTTAGCGCGGACAATGAGCAGTTCTTC
>TRBD2|TRBJ2-5|.|TRBV7-2
CASSLASGGLQETQYF
TGTGCCAGCAGCTTGGCTAGCGGGGGGCTTCAAGAGACCCAGTACTTC
>TRBD1|TRBJ2-2|.|TRBV18
CASSTGVSDTGELFF
TGTGCCAGCTCAACAGGGGTCTCCGACACCGGGGAGCTGTTTTTT
>.|TRBJ1-2|.|TRBV6-1
CASSEGLSYGYTF
TGTGCCAGCAGTGAAGGACTGAGCTATGGCTACACCTTC
>TRBD2|TRBJ2-5|.|TRBV6-6
CASSYPAGEETQYF
TGTGCCAGCAGTTACCCGGCGGGGGAAGAGACCCAGTACTTC
>TRBD2|TRBJ2-2|.|TRBV25-1
CASSDTSGDTGELFF
TGTGCCAGCAGTGATACTAGCGGAGACACCGGGGAGCTGTTTTTT
>.|TRBJ1-5|.|TRBV7-2
CASSLGQGRFQPQHF
TGTGCCAGCAGCTTAGGCCAGGGGAGATTTCAGCCCCAGCATTTT
>.|TRBJ1-2|.|TRBV10-3
CAISEIGDGYGYTF
TGTGCCATCAGTGAGATCGGGGATGGCTATGGCTACACCTTC
>TRBD1|TRBJ2-2|.|TRBV5-1
CASRGTGVGGELFF
TGCGCCAGCAGAGGGACAGGGGTCGGCGGGGAGCTGTTTTTT
>TRBD1|TRBJ2-7|.|TRBV29-1
CSVVLGQGREQYF
TGCAGCGTTGTCCTGGGACAGGGGAGAGAGCAGTACTTC
>TRBD1|TRBJ2-3|.|TRBV27
CASRTGQFSTDTQYF
TGTGCCAGCAGAACGGGACAGTTTAGCACAGATACGCAGTATTTT
>.|TRBJ2-1|.|TRBV15
CATSREDTGYNEQFF
TGTGCCACCAGCAGAGAGGATACGGGGTACAATGAGCAGTTCTTC
>.|TRBJ2-3|.|TRBV9
CASSGGYSTDTQYF
TGTGCCAGCAGCGGAGGGTATAGCACAGATACGCAGTATTTT
>.|TRBJ2-1|once|TRBV10-3
CAIEQGKSYNEQFF
TGTGCCATCGAACAGGGAAAGTCCTACAATGAGCAGTTCTTC
>TRBD1|TRBJ1-1|.|TRBV28
CASEGATEAFF
TGTGCCAGCGAGGGGGCCACTGAAGCTTTCTTT
>TRBD1|TRBJ1-1|.|TRBV29-1
CSGGGRGRVTEAFF
TGCAGCGGTGGGGGCAGGGGGCGGGTAACTGAAGCTTTCTTT
>.|TRBJ1-2|.|TRBV28
CASSLSEQPPLF
TGTGCCAGCAGTTTGAGTGAGCAACCGCCCCTCTTC
>TRBD2|TRBJ2-7|few|TRBV4-3
CASSLGSSGSSNEQYF
TGCGCCAGCAGCCTCGGGTCTAGCGGGAGTAGCAACGAGCAGTACTTC
>.|TRBJ2-5|once|TRBV28
CASLAQGEETQYF
TGTGCCAGCTTAGCCCAGGGTGAGGAGACCCAGTACTTC
>.|TRBJ2-7|.|TRBV28
CASTTDRDTSYEQYF
TGTGCCAGCACCACGGACCGGGACACCTCCTACGAGCAGTACTTC
>.|TRBJ1-3|.|TRBV6-5
CASIGLSGNTIYF
TGTGCCAGCATTGGCCTCTCTGGAAACACCATATATTTT
>TRBD1|TRBJ1-5|.|TRBV7-8
CASSQGQSGNQPQHF
TGTGCCAGCAGCCAGGGACAGAGTGGTAATCAGCCCCAGCATTTT
>.|TRBJ1-5|.|TRBV5-8
CASSSGTADQPQHF
TGTGCCAGCAGCTCTGGGACTGCCGATCAGCCCCAGCATTTT
>.|TRBJ1-2|.|TRBV19
CASSSGQPYGYTF
TGTGCCAGCTCCTCCGGACAGCCCTATGGCTACACCTTC
>.|TRBJ2-7|.|TRBV5-1
CASSRERSYEQYF
TGCGCCAGCAGCCGTGAGAGGTCCTACGAGCAGTACTTC
>TRBD1|TRBJ2-3|few|TRBV10-3
CAISEDRDIDTQYF
TGTGCCATCAGTGAAGACAGGGATATAGATACGCAGTATTTT
>TRBD1|TRBJ1-4|.|TRBV6-6
CATAGTEEKLFF
TGTGCCACCGCGGGGACAGAGGAAAAACTGTTTTTT
>.|TRBJ2-7|.|TRBV27
CASSLDQAGFYEQYF
TGTGCCAGCAGTTTAGACCAGGCAGGATTCTACGAGCAGTACTTC
>TRBD2|TRBJ2-1|.|TRBV29-1
CSVEDPEGGRGNEQFF
TGCAGCGTTGAAGATCCCGAGGGCGGGAGAGGAAATGAGCAGTTCTTC
>TRBD1|TRBJ1-4|.|TRBV30
CAWTRDSPNEKLFF
TGTGCCTGGACGCGGGACAGCCCTAATGAAAAACTGTTTTTT
>.|TRBJ2-3|.|TRBV28
CASTRSTDTQYF
TGTGCCAGCACCCGTAGCACAGATACGCAGTATTTT
>TRBD2|TRBJ2-3|few|TRBV19
CASSSGTSGLDTQYF
TGTGCCAGTAGTTCCGGGACTAGCGGCTTAGATACGCAGTATTTT
>.|TRBJ1-1|few|TRBV7-2
CASSPLRTSSVAFF
TGTGCCAGCAGCCCACTTAGAACCTCCTCGGTGGCTTTCTTT
>.|TRBJ2-3|.|TRBV5-4
CASSLEGGTNTDTQYF
TGTGCCAGCAGCTTGGAAGGGGGGACTAATACCGATACGCAGTATTTT